The 3 T cell receptor beta chains in this list originate from one sample, sequenced in a study of cytomegalovirus exposure and HLA in healthy donors listed by TCRdb under 2017. Libraries were built with the immunoSEQ multiplex PCR assay. A mixture of 60 forward primers for TCR Vbeta segments and 13 reverse primers for TCR Jbeta segments was used in the multiplex PCR. TCRdb holds this immuneACCESS table with in-frame rearrangements only. Some clones are missing; in checked studies, unresolved V genes explain under half, and the rest has no known cause. This sample lists under 250,000 clones; 82% were detected once. The ten largest account for roughly 5.5% of the sample. Source material: PBMCs. Receptors were obtained from a man between 40 and 49 years old in good health and CMV-seropositive.

The chain links TRBV2 to TRBJ1-6; tentatively, D is TRBD1 (5 bases). CDR1 SNHLY and CDR2 FYNNEI come from the germline V gene. The CDR3 spans 17 residues. V lost 1 base and J lost 0, with 10 bases in between. The CDR3 loop is CASSEDRLSSYNSPLHF. DNA for the CDR3: TGTGCCAGCAGTGAAGACAGGTTAAGCTCCTATAATTCACCCCTCCACTTT.

This clone appeared once. The chain employs TRBV7-9 and TRBJ2-1; 10 nucleotides line up with TRBD1. CDR3 length: 16 residues. Germline lookup yields CDR1 SEHNR and CDR2 FQNEAQ (reference sequence). After removal of 5 bases from V and 8 bases from J, the junction contained 12 bases not matched to a gene. The CDR3 region is CASSNTRDRGYDEQFF. For the CDR3, the DNA is TGTGCCAGCAGCAACACCCGGGACAGGGGATATGATGAGCAGTTCTTC.

The chain recombines TRBV7-9 with TRBJ2-1; 12 nucleotides align to TRBD2. From germline, CDR1 is SEHNR and CDR2 FQNEAQ (reference sequence). Germline trimming cut 6 bases from V and 7 bases from J; bases unmatched to any gene: 4. The CDR3 length is 14 residues. The CDR3, as DNA: TGTGCCAGCAGGCGTCTAGCGGGAGGGAATGAGCAGTTCTTC. This sequence encodes CASRRLAGGNEQFF.